Each of the 25 T cell receptor beta chains below was sequenced from the same sample in a study of beta chain features in type 1 diabetes. cDNA synthesis used the whole RNA isolate, giving expressed TCRB sequences. Libraries were prepared by immunoSEQ multiplex PCR; TCRdb keeps only in-frame clonotypes and omits some of them. Among fewer than 500,000 clones listed, 14% were seen once. Material for sequencing was naive CD4+ T cells from blood. Source of these receptors: a young man in good health.

The chain couples TRBV9 to TRBJ1-1; D uncertain. Trimming took off 3 bases at V and 4 bases at J, with 16 bases between the two ends. Germline V gene data show CDR1 as SGDLS and CDR2 as YYNGEE. The CDR3 contains 15 residues. CDR3 sequence: CASSAGVSGSTEAFF. Written as DNA, the CDR3 is TGTGCCAGCAGCGCCGGAGTAAGCGGGAGCACTGAAGCTTTCTTT.

The sample holds a few counts of this clone. Different DNA sequences within this sample yield the same CDR3. This chain joins TRBV7-7 and TRBJ2-5; 8 nucleotides line up with TRBD1. Trimming took 5 bases from V and 5 from J; bases not matched to a gene: 4. The germline V gene has CDR1 SSHAT and CDR2 FNYEAQ (reference sequence). The CDR3 consists of 13 residues. The CDR3 coding sequence is TGTGCCAGCAGCCTTGACAGGGGCGAGACCCAGTACTTC. It specifies CASSLDRGETQYF.

The chain couples TRBV29-1 to TRBJ1-2; D not certain. Germline-derived CDR1 and CDR2 are SQVTM and ANQGSEA. Trimming took off 7 bases at V and 2 bases at J, with 11 bases between the two ends. CDR3 length equals 12 residues. This CDR3 is CSADQANYGYTF. The CDR3 region has the DNA TGCAGCGCTGATCAGGCAAACTATGGCTACACCTTC.

The table lists this clone with a few counts. The J gene is TRBJ2-7, the V gene TRBV30; 10 nucleotides line up with TRBD2. CDR1 is GTSNPN and CDR2 is SVGIG in the germline V gene (reference sequence). V dropped 2 bases and J dropped 3; count of bases not matched to a gene: 10. This CDR3 has 16 residues. The CDR3 loop reads CAWSRLLLAGYYEQYV. The CDR3 DNA reads as TGTGCCTGGAGTAGGCTGTTACTAGCGGGGTACTACGAGCAGTACGTC.

This clone turned up a few times. The genes are TRBV6-5 and TRBJ2-2, with D possibly TRBD2 on 6 matching bases. The V gene lost 2 bases and the J gene lost 5 bases, with 12 bases spanning the gap. Germline lookup yields CDR1 MNHEY and CDR2 SVGAGI. The CDR3 spans 15 residues. Here the CDR3 DNA reads TGTGCCAGCAGTTACGCGGGGATGATGACCGGGGAGCTGTTTTTT. This sequence encodes CASSYAGMMTGELFF.

This chain joins TRBV7-8 and TRBJ2-3, with TRBD1 as a possible D gene (6 bases). This CDR3 contains 18 residues. Germline assignment: CDR1 SGHVS and CDR2 FQNEAQ. V was pared by 0 bases and J by 0 bases, with 16 bases between. In DNA form, the CDR3 reads TGTGCCAGCAGCTTAGCGTCGCAGGGGCCCGTCAGCACAGATACGCAGTATTTT. Translation: CASSLASQGPVSTDTQYF.

This clone was recorded a few times. V and J are TRBV4-2 and TRBJ1-2, with D hard to call. The ends were cut back, 0 bases at V and 1 base at J, with 9 bases in the middle. Germline V CDR1 and CDR2: LGHNA, YNFKEQ. The CDR3 is 15 amino acids. CDR3 nucleotide sequence: TGTGCCAGCAGCCAAGATTCGGGGATTAACTATGGCTACACCTTC. Amino acid sequence: CASSQDSGINYGYTF.

There are a few counts of this clone. The gene calls are TRBV5-1 and TRBJ2-2, with 8 bases that match TRBD1. With 4 bases clipped from V and 4 bases from J, the junction kept 6 bases outside the gene matches. The germline V gene has CDR1 SGHRS and CDR2 YFSETQ. This CDR3 contains 15 residues. The DNA for the CDR3 is TGCGCCAGCAGCAGAGACAGGGGAGTCACCGGGGAGCTGTTTTTT. Translated: CASSRDRGVTGELFF.

This clone was seen more than once but under ten times. The chain carries TRBV25-1 and TRBJ1-4; tentatively, D is TRBD1 (6 bases). The V and J ends lost 7 bases and 8 bases respectively, with 20 bases between them. Germline V gives CDR1 MGHDK, CDR2 SYGVNS. CDR3 length: 15 amino acids. This CDR3 reads CASTTTTGGREKLFF. Here the CDR3 DNA reads TGTGCCAGCACTACTACGACAGGAGGTAGAGAAAAACTGTTTTTT.

V gene TRBV29-1 combines with J gene TRBJ2-7; tentative D call: TRBD2 (6 bases). Germline assignment: CDR1 SQVTM and CDR2 ANQGSEA. V was trimmed by 3 bases and J by 5 bases, leaving 11 bases between them. This CDR3 contains 12 residues. The DNA for the CDR3 is TGCAGCGTTGAGGAGGGGCGCGACGAGCAGTACTTC. Translation: CSVEEGRDEQYF.

The sample holds a few counts of this clone. The chain uses TRBV5-1 and TRBJ2-1, with 8 bases that match TRBD1. Trimming cost V 3 bases and J 7 bases; bases outside gene matches: 3. Germline CDR1 and CDR2: SGHRS and YFSETQ. The CDR3 sequence is 13 residues long. DNA for the CDR3: TGCGCCAGCAGCTCCGGACAGGGAAATGAGCAGTTCTTC. Translated: CASSSGQGNEQFF.

V is TRBV25-1 and J is TRBJ2-7; D is possibly TRBD1 (5 bases). CDR1 MGHDK and CDR2 SYGVNS come from the germline V gene. The CDR3 is 11 amino acids. Between the trimmed V and J ends, which lost 6 bases and 3 bases, there was a span of 6 bases. Here the CDR3 DNA reads TGTGCCAGCAGAGGGGTCTACGAGCAGTACTTC. Translated: CASRGVYEQYF.

There are a few counts of this clone. The chain is built from TRBV20-1 and TRBJ2-3; D remains ambiguous. Per the germline V gene, CDR1 is DFQATT and CDR2 is SNEGSKA (reference sequence). With 7 bases removed from V and 3 bases from J, the gap between germline ends came to 8 bases. The length of the CDR3 is 11 residues. CDR3 protein: CSELLTDTQYF. DNA for the CDR3: TGCAGTGAGTTACTGACAGATACGCAGTATTTT.

The chain recombines TRBV9 with TRBJ2-5; no clear D. The CDR3 length is 13 residues. V lost 3 bases and J lost 1, with 7 bases in between. Germline-derived CDR1 and CDR2 are SGDLS and YYNGEE. The CDR3 DNA sequence: TGTGCCAGCAGCGCTGTTGCCCAAGAGACCCAGTACTTC. Translation: CASSAVAQETQYF.

J is TRBJ1-1 and V is TRBV5-6; D perhaps matches TRBD1 (6 bases). CDR3 length: 13 residues. The germline gives CDR1 SGHDT, CDR2 YYEEEE. V was trimmed by 4 bases and J by 12 bases, leaving 19 bases between them. The DNA of the CDR3 is TGTGCCAGCAGCAGCGGACAGAAAAGTGCGCCTTTCTTT. Translated: CASSSGQKSAPFF.

This clone occurred a few times. Distinct nucleotide sequences in the sample also encode this CDR3. The chain links TRBV15 to TRBJ2-7; D unclear. V was clipped by 0 bases and J by 3 bases, with 6 bases between them. The germline V gene encodes CDR1 LNHNV and CDR2 YYDKDF (reference sequence). The CDR3 is 13 amino acids. CDR3 DNA sequence: TGTGCCACCAGCAGAGATCGCGGCTACGAGCAGTACTTC. It specifies CATSRDRGYEQYF.

The rearrangement uses TRBV29-1 and TRBJ2-1, with D possibly called TRBD1 or TRBD2 (5 bases each). CDR1 and CDR2 from the germline V gene are SQVTM and ANQGSEA. This CDR3 contains 13 residues. V dropped 5 bases and J dropped 5 bases, with 13 bases sitting between them. CDR3 DNA sequence: TGCAGCGTTCCTACCGGGACGGACAATGAGCAGTTCTTC. Translating it yields CSVPTGTDNEQFF.

This clone has only a few counts. The chain employs TRBV15 and TRBJ2-5; the D gene could be TRBD1 or TRBD2 (6 bases each). V lost 0 bases and J 4 bases, leaving 12 bases between the germline ends. The CDR3 is 15 amino acids. Looked up from germline, CDR1 is LNHNV and CDR2 is YYDKDF (reference sequence). CDR3 region: CATSRDPGAGETQYF. The CDR3, as DNA: TGTGCCACCAGCAGAGATCCGGGGGCGGGAGAGACCCAGTACTTC. Using reference TRBV15 and TRBJ2-5 for the parts outside the CDR3, the full variable domain is DAMVIQNPRYQVTQFGKPVTLSCSQTLNHNVMYWYQQKSSQAPKLLFHYYDKDFNNEADTPDNFQSRRPNTSFCFLDIRSPGLGDTAMYLCATSRDPGAGETQYFGPGTRLLVL.

The rearrangement uses TRBV29-1 and TRBJ2-3; 9 bases are a match to TRBD2. Germline CDR1 and CDR2: SQVTM and ANQGSEA. This CDR3 region has 13 residues. V dropped 2 bases and J dropped 6; count of bases not matched to a gene: 3. CDR3 in amino acids: CSVEPAGGDTQYF. CDR3 DNA: TGCAGCGTTGAACCAGCGGGGGGCGATACGCAGTATTTT.

A few counts support this clone. Other nucleotide sequences in the sample specify the same CDR3. The rearrangement joins TRBV6-5 to TRBJ2-1, with 7 bases identical to TRBD1. The CDR3 contains 12 residues. Germline CDR1 reads MNHEY; CDR2 reads SVGAGI. The V and J ends lost 5 bases and 7 bases, in that order; junction bases with no gene match: 2. CDR3 coding DNA: TGTGCCAGCAGTCGACAGGGAAATGAGCAGTTCTTC. Protein: CASSRQGNEQFF.

The sample holds many counts of this clone. The DNA of the CDR3 is TGCGCCAGCAGAGCCTTAGCGGGGAGCACAGATACGCAGTATTTT. Its protein product is CASRALAGSTDTQYF. The chain links TRBV4-3 to TRBJ2-3; 8 nucleotides align to TRBD2. CDR1 is LGHNA, CDR2 YSLEER, per germline. With 6 bases clipped from V and 0 bases from J, the junction kept 5 bases outside the gene matches. The CDR3 extends over 15 amino acids.

The chain joins TRBV10-3 to TRBJ1-4, with a possible D match to TRBD1 (6 bases). The CDR3 length is 15 residues. The germline V gene has CDR1 ENHRY and CDR2 SYGVKD. V gave up 2 bases and J gave up 5 bases, with 12 bases separating them. The CDR3 DNA reads as TGTGCCATCAGTGAGCCGGGGGGCTCAAATGAAAAACTGTTTTTT. It encodes CAISEPGGSNEKLFF.

This clone has a handful of counts. The chain uses TRBV29-1 and TRBJ2-2; 14 positions match TRBD2. The CDR3 loop spans 15 amino acids. Unmatched junction bases numbered 7, after V lost 7 bases and J lost 6 bases. Germline values: CDR1 SQVTM, CDR2 ANQGSEA. The DNA for the CDR3 is TGCAGCGCTAAAGGGACTAGCGGGAGTCCCGGGGAGCTGTTTTTT. Translation: CSAKGTSGSPGELFF.

The J gene is TRBJ2-1, the V gene TRBV7-9; D may be TRBD2 (6 bases). Looked up from germline, CDR1 is SEHNR and CDR2 is FQNEAQ (reference sequence). This CDR3 comprises 15 residues. V lost 2 bases, J lost 3 bases, and 11 bases lay in between. The CDR3 DNA sequence: TGTGCCAGCAGCTTATCACCGGGGGTCTACAATGAGCAGTTCTTC. Amino acid sequence: CASSLSPGVYNEQFF.

A few counts support this clone. The rearrangement joins TRBV19 to TRBJ2-4, with D uncertain. Germline CDR1 is LNHDA and CDR2 is SQIVND (reference sequence). This CDR3 is 12 amino acids long. V lost 3 bases and J lost 7, with 7 bases in between. Here the CDR3 DNA reads TGTGCCAGTAGTATTACGGAGAACATTCAGTACTTC. Translating it yields CASSITENIQYF.